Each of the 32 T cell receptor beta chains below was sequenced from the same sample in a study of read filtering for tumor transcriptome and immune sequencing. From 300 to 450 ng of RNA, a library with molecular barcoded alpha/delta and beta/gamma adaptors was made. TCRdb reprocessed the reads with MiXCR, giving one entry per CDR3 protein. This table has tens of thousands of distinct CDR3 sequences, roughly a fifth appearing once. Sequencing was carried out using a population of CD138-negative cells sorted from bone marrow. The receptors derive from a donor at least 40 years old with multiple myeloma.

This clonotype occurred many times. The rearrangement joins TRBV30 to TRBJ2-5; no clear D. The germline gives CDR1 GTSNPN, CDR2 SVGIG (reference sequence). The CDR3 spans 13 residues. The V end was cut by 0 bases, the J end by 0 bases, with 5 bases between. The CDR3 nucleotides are TGTGCCTGGAGTGTAGGGAACCAAGAGACCCAGTACTTC. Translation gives CAWSVGNQETQYF. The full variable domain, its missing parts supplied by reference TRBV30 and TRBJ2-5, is SQTIHQWPATLVQPVGSPLSLECTVEGTSNPNLYWYRQAAGRGLQLLFYSVGIGQISSEVPQNLSASRPQDRQFILSSKKLLLSDSGFYLCAWSVGNQETQYFGPGTRLLVL.

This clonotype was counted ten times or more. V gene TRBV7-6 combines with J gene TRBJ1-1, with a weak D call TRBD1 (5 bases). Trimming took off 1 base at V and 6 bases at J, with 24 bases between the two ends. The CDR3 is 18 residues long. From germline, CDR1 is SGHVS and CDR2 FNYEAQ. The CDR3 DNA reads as TGTGCCAGCAGCTTAGGGCAACCGGGCTCAGGGATGGGATCTGAAGCTTTCTTT. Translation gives CASSLGQPGSGMGSEAFF.

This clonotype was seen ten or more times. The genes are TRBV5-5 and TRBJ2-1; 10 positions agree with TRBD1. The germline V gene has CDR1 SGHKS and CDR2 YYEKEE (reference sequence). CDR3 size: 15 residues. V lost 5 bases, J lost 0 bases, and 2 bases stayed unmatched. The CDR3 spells CASSWTGGSYNEQFF. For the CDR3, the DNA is TGTGCCAGCAGTTGGACAGGGGGCTCCTACAATGAGCAGTTCTTC.

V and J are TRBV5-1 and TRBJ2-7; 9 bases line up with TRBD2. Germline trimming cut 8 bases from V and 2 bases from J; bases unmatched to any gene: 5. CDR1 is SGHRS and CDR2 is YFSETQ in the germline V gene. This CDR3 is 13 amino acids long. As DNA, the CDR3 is TGCGCCAGTCGACTAGCGGAGCCCTACGAGCAGTACTTC. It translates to CASRLAEPYEQYF.

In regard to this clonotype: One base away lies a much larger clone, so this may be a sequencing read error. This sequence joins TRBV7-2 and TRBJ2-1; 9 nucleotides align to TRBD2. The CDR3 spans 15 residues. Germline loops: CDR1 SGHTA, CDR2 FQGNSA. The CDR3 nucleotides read TGTGCCAGCAGCTTAGTGCTAGCGGGGAACAATAAGCAGTTCTTC. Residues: CASSLVLAGNNKQFF. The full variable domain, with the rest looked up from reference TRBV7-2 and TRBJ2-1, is GAGVSQSPSNKVTEKGKDVELRCDPISGHTALYWYRQSLGQGLEFLIYFQGNSAPDKSGLPSDRFSAERTGGSVSTLTIQRTQQEDSAVYLCASSLVLAGNNKQFFGPGTRLTVL.

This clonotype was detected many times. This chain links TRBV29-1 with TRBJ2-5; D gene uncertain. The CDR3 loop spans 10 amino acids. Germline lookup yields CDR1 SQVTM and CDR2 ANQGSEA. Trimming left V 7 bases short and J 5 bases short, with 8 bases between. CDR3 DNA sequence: TGCAGCGCCTTTCTGGAGACCCAGTACTTC. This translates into CSAFLETQYF.

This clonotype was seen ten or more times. The CDR3 nucleotides are TGTGCCAGCAGTAGACAGGCGGGATTTAGCGGGAGATTTTCCGGGGAGCTGTTTTTT. Translating gives CASSRQAGFSGRFSGELFF. This sequence joins TRBV12-3 or TRBV12-4 and TRBJ2-2, with 9 bases matching TRBD2. The CDR3 length is 19 residues. Germline trimming cut 5 bases from V and 6 bases from J; bases unmatched to any gene: 19.

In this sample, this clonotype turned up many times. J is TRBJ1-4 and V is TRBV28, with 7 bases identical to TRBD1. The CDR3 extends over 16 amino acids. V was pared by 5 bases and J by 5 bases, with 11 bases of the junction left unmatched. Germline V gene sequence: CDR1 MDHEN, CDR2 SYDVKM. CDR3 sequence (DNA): TGTGCCAGCAGTCCATTAACAGGGGCCGACAATGAAAAACTGTTTTTT. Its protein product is CASSPLTGADNEKLFF.

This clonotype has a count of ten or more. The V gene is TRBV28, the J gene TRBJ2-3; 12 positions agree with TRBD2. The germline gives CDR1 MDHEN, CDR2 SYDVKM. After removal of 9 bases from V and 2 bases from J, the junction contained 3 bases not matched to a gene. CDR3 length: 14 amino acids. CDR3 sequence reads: CASLAGGPTDTQYF. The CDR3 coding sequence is TGTGCCAGTCTAGCGGGAGGGCCCACAGATACGCAGTATTTT.

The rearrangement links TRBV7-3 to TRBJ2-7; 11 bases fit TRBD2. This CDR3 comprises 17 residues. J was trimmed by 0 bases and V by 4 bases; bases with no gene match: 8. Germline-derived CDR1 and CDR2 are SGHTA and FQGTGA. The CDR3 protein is CASSSQPTSGDSYEQYF. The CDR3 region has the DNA TGTGCCAGCAGCTCCCAACCGACTAGCGGGGACTCCTACGAGCAGTACTTC.

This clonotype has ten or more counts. The CDR3: CASSRKHTEAFF. CDR3 nucleotides: TGTGCCAGCAGCCGTAAACACACTGAAGCTTTCTTT. The chain uses TRBV5-7 and TRBJ1-1, with D hard to call. TRBV5-7 qualifies as an ORF whose function is uncertain. The CDR3 totals 12 residues. Trimming took 4 bases from V and 3 from J, leaving 7 bases between them.

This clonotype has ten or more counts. The CDR3 reads CASSPGLAGVRTSTDTQYF. The DNA for the CDR3 is TGTGCCAGCAGCCCGGGACTAGCGGGAGTCCGTACTAGCACAGATACGCAGTATTTT. The chain joins TRBV3-1 to TRBJ2-3, with 14 nucleotides matching TRBD2. The CDR3 runs 19 residues. J gave up 0 bases and V 4 bases, and 9 bases lay outside the gene matches. Germline V gene data show CDR1 as LGHDT and CDR2 as YNNKEL (reference sequence).

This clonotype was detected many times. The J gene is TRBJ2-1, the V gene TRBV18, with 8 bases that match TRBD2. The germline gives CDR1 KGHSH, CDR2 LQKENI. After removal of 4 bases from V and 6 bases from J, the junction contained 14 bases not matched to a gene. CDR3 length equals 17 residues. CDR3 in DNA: TGTGCCAGCTCACATCTTCCTCGCAGCGGGAGAATCAATGAGCAGTTCTTC. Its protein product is CASSHLPRSGRINEQFF.

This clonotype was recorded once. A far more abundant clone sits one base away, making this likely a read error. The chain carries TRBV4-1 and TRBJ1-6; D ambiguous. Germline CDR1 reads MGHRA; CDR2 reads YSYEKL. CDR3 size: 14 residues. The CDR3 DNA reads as TGCGCCAGCAGCCAAGTTAGCTTTCCGTCCGAAGCTCTCTTT. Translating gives CASSQVSFPSEALF.

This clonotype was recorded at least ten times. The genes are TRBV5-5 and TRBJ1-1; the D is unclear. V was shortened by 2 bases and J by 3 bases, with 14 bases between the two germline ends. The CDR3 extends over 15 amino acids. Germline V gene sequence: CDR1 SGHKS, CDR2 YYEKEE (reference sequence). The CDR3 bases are TGTGCCAGCAGCTTCGGGGATCCGAGACACACTGAAGCTTTCTTT. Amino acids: CASSFGDPRHTEAFF.

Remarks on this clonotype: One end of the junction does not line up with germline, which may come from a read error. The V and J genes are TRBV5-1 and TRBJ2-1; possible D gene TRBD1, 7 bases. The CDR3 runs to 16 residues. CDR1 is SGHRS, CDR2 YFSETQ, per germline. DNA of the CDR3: TGCGCCAGCTGCTTGGCCAGGGGGGAAGATTACAATGAGCAGTTCTTC. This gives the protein CASCLARGEDYNEQFF.

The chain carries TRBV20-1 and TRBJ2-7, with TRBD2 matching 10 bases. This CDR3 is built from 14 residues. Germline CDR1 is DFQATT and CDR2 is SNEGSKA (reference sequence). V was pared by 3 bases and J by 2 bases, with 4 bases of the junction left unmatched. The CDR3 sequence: CSASLLAGPYEQYF. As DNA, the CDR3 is TGCAGTGCTAGTTTACTAGCGGGGCCCTACGAGCAGTACTTC.

CDR3 nucleotides: TGCGCCAGCAGCTTGGGGCAGTCTAGCACAGATACGCAGTATTTT. As protein: CASSLGQSSTDTQYF. The V and J genes are TRBV5-1 and TRBJ2-3; D is uncertain. V shed 0 bases and J shed 0 bases, with 8 bases lying between them. The CDR3 runs to 15 residues. Germline CDR1 and CDR2: SGHRS and YFSETQ.

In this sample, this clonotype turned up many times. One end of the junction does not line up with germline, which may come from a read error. The DNA of the CDR3 is TGCAGCGTCCGGAGTGGGGACCCCCTCGGCTTC. Translated: CSVRSGDPLGF. The chain joins TRBV29-1 to TRBJ2-1; D tentatively reads TRBD1 or TRBD2 (5 bases each). The CDR3 runs to 11 residues. Germline CDR1 and CDR2: SQVTM and ANQGSEA.

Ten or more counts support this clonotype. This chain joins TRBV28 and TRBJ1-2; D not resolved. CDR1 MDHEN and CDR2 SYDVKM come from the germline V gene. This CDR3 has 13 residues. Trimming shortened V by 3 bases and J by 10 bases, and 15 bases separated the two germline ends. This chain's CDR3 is CASSFGLRVDYTF. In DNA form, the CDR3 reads TGTGCCAGCAGTTTCGGGCTTAGGGTAGACTACACCTTC.

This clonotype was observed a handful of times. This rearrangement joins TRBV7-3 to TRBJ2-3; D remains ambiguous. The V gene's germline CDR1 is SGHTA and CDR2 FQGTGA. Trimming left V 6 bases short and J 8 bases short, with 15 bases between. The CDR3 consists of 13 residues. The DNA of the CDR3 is TGTGCCAGCAGAACAACCCGGTCCGGTACGCAGTATTTT. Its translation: CASRTTRSGTQYF.

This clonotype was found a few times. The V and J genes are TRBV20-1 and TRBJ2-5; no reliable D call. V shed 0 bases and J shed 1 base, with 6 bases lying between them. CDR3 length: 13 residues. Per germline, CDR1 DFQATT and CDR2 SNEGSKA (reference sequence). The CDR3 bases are TGCAGTGCTAGAGACAGCATCCAAGAGACCCAGTACTTC. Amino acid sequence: CSARDSIQETQYF.

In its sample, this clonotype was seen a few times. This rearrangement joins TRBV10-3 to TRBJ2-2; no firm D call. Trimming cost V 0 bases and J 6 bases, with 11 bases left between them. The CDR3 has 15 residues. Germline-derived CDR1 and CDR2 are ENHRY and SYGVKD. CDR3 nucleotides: TGTGCCATCAGTGAGTCCGGCCAGCAGGCCGGGGAGCTGTTTTTT. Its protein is CAISESGQQAGELFF.

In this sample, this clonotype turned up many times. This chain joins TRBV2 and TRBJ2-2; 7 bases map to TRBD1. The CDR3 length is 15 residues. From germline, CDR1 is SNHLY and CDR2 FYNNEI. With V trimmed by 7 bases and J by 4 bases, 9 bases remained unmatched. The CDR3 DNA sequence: TGTGCCAGCACCCAACAGGGGTTATTCACCGGGGAGCTGTTTTTT. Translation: CASTQQGLFTGELFF.

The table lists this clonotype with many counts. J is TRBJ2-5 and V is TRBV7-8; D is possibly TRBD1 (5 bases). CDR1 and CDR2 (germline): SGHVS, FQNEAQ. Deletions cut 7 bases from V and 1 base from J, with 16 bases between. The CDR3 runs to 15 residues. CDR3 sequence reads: CASNSIQGVQETQYF. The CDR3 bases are TGTGCCAGCAACTCCATCCAAGGGGTCCAAGAGACCCAGTACTTC.

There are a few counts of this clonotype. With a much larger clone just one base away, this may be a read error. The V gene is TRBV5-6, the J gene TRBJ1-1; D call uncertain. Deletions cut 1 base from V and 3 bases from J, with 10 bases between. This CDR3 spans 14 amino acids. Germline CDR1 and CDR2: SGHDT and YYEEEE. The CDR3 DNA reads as TGTGCCAGCAGCTTGCGGAGGCACTACACTGAAGCTTTCTTT. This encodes CASSLRRHYTEAFF.

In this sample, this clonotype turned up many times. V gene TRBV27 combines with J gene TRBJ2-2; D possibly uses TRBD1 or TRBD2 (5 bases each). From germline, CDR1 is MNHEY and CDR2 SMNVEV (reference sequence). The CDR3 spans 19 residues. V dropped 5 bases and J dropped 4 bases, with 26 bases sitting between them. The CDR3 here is CASSPYYQTNPGTTGELFF. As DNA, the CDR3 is TGTGCCAGCAGTCCTTACTACCAGACAAACCCGGGGACCACCGGGGAGCTGTTTTTT.

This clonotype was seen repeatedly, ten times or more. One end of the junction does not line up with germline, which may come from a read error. CDR3 loop: CASSQSPTPYNSPLHF. The CDR3 bases are TGCGCTAGCAGTCAAAGTCCAACTCCCTATAATTCACCCCTCCACTTT. This sequence joins TRBV23-1 and TRBJ1-6; D remains ambiguous. TRBV23-1 is an ORF for which the function is uncertain. This CDR3 spans 16 amino acids.

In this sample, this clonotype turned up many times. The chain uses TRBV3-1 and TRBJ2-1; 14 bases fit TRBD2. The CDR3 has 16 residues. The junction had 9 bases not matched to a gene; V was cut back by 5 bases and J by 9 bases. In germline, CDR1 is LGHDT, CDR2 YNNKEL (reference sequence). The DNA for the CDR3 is TGTGCCAGCAGCTCAGGGACTAGCGGGGGCCTGGGTGAGCAGTTCTTC. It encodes CASSSGTSGGLGEQFF.

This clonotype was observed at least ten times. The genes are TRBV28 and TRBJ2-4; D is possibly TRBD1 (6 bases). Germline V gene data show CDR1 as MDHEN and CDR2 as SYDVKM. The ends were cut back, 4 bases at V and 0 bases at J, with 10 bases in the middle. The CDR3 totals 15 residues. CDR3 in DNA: TGTGCCAGCAGTTATGGGACACTAGCCAAAAACATTCAGTACTTC. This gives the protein CASSYGTLAKNIQYF.

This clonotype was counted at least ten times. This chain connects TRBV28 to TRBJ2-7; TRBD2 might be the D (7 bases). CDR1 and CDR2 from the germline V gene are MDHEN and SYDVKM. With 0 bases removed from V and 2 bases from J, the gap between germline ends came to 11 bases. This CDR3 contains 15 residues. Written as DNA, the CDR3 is TGTGCCAGCAGTTTATGGGGGGGGGCAACCTACGAGCAGTACTTC. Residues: CASSLWGGATYEQYF.

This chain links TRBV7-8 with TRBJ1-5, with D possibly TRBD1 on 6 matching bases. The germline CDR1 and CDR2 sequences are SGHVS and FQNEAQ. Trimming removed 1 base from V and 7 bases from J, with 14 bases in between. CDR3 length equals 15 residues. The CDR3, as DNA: TGTGCCAGCAGCTTAGTCAGGGGCGCAGAGCAGCCCCAGCATTTT. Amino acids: CASSLVRGAEQPQHF.